Following are 8 T cell receptor beta chains from one sample sequenced in a study of blood T cell repertoires in COVID-19. Assay: immunoSEQ multiplex PCR; the TCRdb copy retains only in-frame clones and omits some. Of roughly 140,000 clones in the sample, approximately 84% were seen once. Material for sequencing was PBMCs or T cells enriched from blood (not recorded which). These receptors originate from a man between 50 and 59 years old in a cohort exposed to, infected with or recovered from COVID-19 (not recorded which).

This sequence joins TRBV10-2 and TRBJ2-5; TRBD1 matches at 8 bases. Germline-derived CDR1 and CDR2 are WSHSY and SAAADI. The CDR3 is made up of 16 amino acids. V was pared by 8 bases and J by 0 bases, with 11 bases of the junction left unmatched. In DNA, the CDR3 is TGCGCCAGCCTACGATTTCAGGGGGCCTACCAAGAGACCCAGTACTTC. Encoded protein: CASLRFQGAYQETQYF.

The chain employs TRBV28 and TRBJ1-6, with 10 bases that match TRBD1. With 6 bases clipped from V and 10 bases from J, the junction kept 3 bases outside the gene matches. The CDR3 has 13 amino acids. Germline V gives CDR1 MDHEN, CDR2 SYDVKM. CDR3 DNA sequence: TGTGCCAGCAGAAAGACAGGGGGCTCACCCCTCCACTTT. As protein: CASRKTGGSPLHF.

This clone was counted a single time. V is TRBV7-6 and J is TRBJ2-1; 7 bases fit TRBD2. The length of the CDR3 is 15 residues. Germline V gene lookup returns CDR1 SGHVS and CDR2 FNYEAQ. V gave up 0 bases and J gave up 6 bases; unmatched junction bases: 5. For the CDR3, the DNA is TGTGCCAGCAGCTTAGCAGCGGGGAGGGGCAATGAGCAGTTCTTC. It specifies CASSLAAGRGNEQFF.

This chain uses TRBV4-1 with TRBJ1-1; 11 bases line up with TRBD1. CDR3 length: 17 amino acids. Germline V CDR1 and CDR2: MGHRA, YSYEKL. After removal of 4 bases from V and 3 bases from J, the junction contained 10 bases not matched to a gene. The CDR3 DNA is TGCGCCAGCAGCCCCCGGACAGGGGGCGCCGGGTACACTGAAGCTTTCTTT. Protein sequence: CASSPRTGGAGYTEAFF.

The chain combines TRBV19 with TRBJ1-2; D gene unclear. Trimming stripped 7 bases from V and 2 bases from J, with 14 bases between. From germline, CDR1 is LNHDA and CDR2 SQIVND (reference sequence). This CDR3 comprises 14 residues. The CDR3: CASKEQLTNYGYTF. In DNA, the CDR3 is TGTGCCAGTAAGGAACAGCTTACAAACTATGGCTACACCTTC.

The CDR3 DNA reads TGCGCCAGCAGCCAAGGAACCGAGCGGGGCTACACCTTC. This codes for CASSQGTERGYTF. The rearrangement joins TRBV4-3 to TRBJ1-2; D not certain. The V and J ends lost 1 base and 8 bases respectively, with 11 bases between them. The CDR3 spans 13 residues. Germline V gene lookup returns CDR1 LGHNA and CDR2 YSLEER.

The chain carries TRBV6-5 and TRBJ1-3; possibly TRBD1 for D (5 bases). This CDR3 is built from 13 residues. CDR1 is MNHEY and CDR2 is SVGAGI in the germline V gene. V dropped 10 bases and J dropped 1 base, with 11 bases sitting between them. CDR3 amino acids: CATRTYSGNTIYF. CDR3 DNA: TGTGCCACCCGGACATATTCTGGAAACACCATATATTTT.

For this clone: Additional DNA sequences in this sample encode the identical CDR3. The V gene is TRBV5-6, the J gene TRBJ2-7; maybe TRBD1 (5 bases). Trimming removed 4 bases from V and 1 base from J, with 9 bases in between. This CDR3 region has 13 residues. The germline gives CDR1 SGHDT, CDR2 YYEEEE. CDR3 protein: CASSPGLSYEQYF. The CDR3 DNA is TGTGCCAGCAGCCCAGGGTTGTCCTACGAGCAGTACTTC.